These 9 T cell receptor beta chains originate from one sample sequenced in a study of beta chain features in type 1 diabetes. Study-level findings and limits: Shortening of TCRB CDR3s, moderate but significant, appeared in all four CD4+ subsets of Type 1 diabetes patients.

Expressed TCRB transcripts got sequenced, as all isolated RNA was reverse transcribed. Measured with immunoSEQ multiplex PCR; TCRdb has only the in-frame clones, and not every one. This table has around 340,000 clones, approximately 9.9% appearing once. Antigens of these TCRs are unknown. Specimen: central memory CD4+ T cells from blood. The receptors shown here come from a man aged 30-40 years with type 1 diabetes.

This clone was observed a handful of times. V usage is TRBV28 and J usage is TRBJ2-3; TRBD2 matches at 13 bases. CDR1 and CDR2 from the germline V gene are MDHEN and SYDVKM. Trimming removed 6 bases from V and 3 bases from J; junction bases left unmatched: 6. This CDR3 is built from 16 residues. This CDR3 reads CASSRGTSGATDTQYF. CDR3 nucleotides: TGTGCCAGCAGCCGGGGGACTAGCGGGGCGACAGATACGCAGTATTTT.

This clone was observed a handful of times. The CDR3 DNA sequence: TGTGCCAGCAGCTTGGTAGGAGGCGTTTCGGCTTTCTTT. It yields the protein CASSLVGGVSAFF. The V call is TRBV5-6, the J call TRBJ1-1, with D uncertain. CDR1 and CDR2 from the germline V gene are SGHDT and YYEEEE. The CDR3 is 13 amino acids. V lost 0 bases, J lost 11 bases, and 14 bases lay in between.

This clone was seen a few times. The chain is built from TRBV7-2 and TRBJ2-7; unclear D gene. CDR1 and CDR2 from the germline V gene are SGHTA and FQGNSA. Trimming removed 0 bases from V and 0 bases from J, with 6 bases in between. This CDR3 is built from 14 residues. The CDR3 region is CASSLAQDSYEQYF. CDR3 sequence (DNA): TGTGCCAGCAGCTTAGCGCAGGACTCCTACGAGCAGTACTTC.

This clone was recorded a few times. The chain uses TRBV5-4 and TRBJ2-5; 9 positions agree with TRBD1. The V and J ends lost 4 bases and 5 bases, in that order; junction bases with no gene match: 3. The CDR3 spans 13 residues. Germline assignment: CDR1 SGHNT and CDR2 YYREEE (reference sequence). This CDR3 is CASSRDRVETQYF. The DNA of the CDR3 is TGTGCCAGCAGCCGGGACAGGGTGGAGACCCAGTACTTC.

This chain links TRBV7-2 with TRBJ2-7; D could derive from TRBD1 or TRBD2 (5 bases each). CDR1 is SGHTA and CDR2 is FQGNSA in the germline V gene. Deletions cut 4 bases from V and 2 bases from J, with 15 bases between. This CDR3 contains 15 residues. CDR3 loop: CASSSYGWGTYEQYF. Here the CDR3 DNA reads TGTGCCAGCAGCTCCTACGGTTGGGGGACCTACGAGCAGTACTTC.

This clone was seen more than once but under ten times. The chain links TRBV6-5 to TRBJ1-1; D call uncertain. The CDR3 covers 13 residues. Germline CDR1 MNHEY, CDR2 SVGAGI. The V end lost 0 bases, the J end lost 2 bases, and 4 bases lay between the germline ends. The CDR3 protein is CASSYSHNTEAFF. The CDR3 nucleotides read TGTGCCAGCAGTTACTCCCACAACACTGAAGCTTTCTTT.

This clone showed up just a few times. V usage is TRBV5-6 and J usage is TRBJ1-2, with D uncertain. The CDR3 is made up of 13 amino acids. Germline assignment: CDR1 SGHDT and CDR2 YYEEEE. Trimming removed 4 bases at V and 4 bases at J, with 11 bases between. As DNA, the CDR3 is TGTGCCAGCAGCCCCGGACGGCCCTATGGCTACACCTTC. It specifies CASSPGRPYGYTF.

DNA for the CDR3: TGTGCCAGTAGTATCGGCGGGGGTCGCTACGAGCAGTACTTC. Translation gives CASSIGGGRYEQYF. The V call is TRBV19, the J call TRBJ2-7; 7 nucleotides match TRBD2. V lost 3 bases to trimming and J lost 3 bases; unmatched junction nucleotides: 5. Germline CDR1 is LNHDA and CDR2 is SQIVND (reference sequence). The CDR3 length is 14 residues.

This clone occurred many times. In DNA form, the CDR3 reads TGCGCCAGCAGCCAAGATACCTCGACGGGGAAGACCCAGTACTTC. Its protein is CASSQDTSTGKTQYF. The chain carries TRBV4-3 and TRBJ2-5, with D possibly matching TRBD2 (5 bases). This CDR3 has 15 residues. CDR1 is LGHNA, CDR2 YSLEER, per germline. The ends were cut back, 0 bases at V and 6 bases at J, with 14 bases in the middle.